This is a list of T cell receptor beta chains from one sample in a study of a mutant IDH1 vaccine in newly diagnosed glioma. Assay used: immunoSEQ multiplex PCR; TCRdb lists only in-frame clones, some missing. The table records about 59,000 clones, more than 80% of them present only once. For these TCRs, the target antigens are not known. The starting material was PBMCs, obtained from a glioma patient whose treatment included an IDH1 peptide vaccine. Receptor source: a woman aged 40 to 50 with glioma. Each CDR3 is given with its conserved first and last residue. Fields, in order: V gene, clone size, D gene, J gene, CDR3 DNA, CDR3 protein. The D gene is left open where the match is weak. Expanded clones get a size class; other rows say once, few or many, or leave the size out.

TRBV5-6	.	.	TRBJ2-7	TGTGCCAGCAGCTTAGGAGTAGGCTACGAGCAGTACTTC	CASSLGVGYEQYF
TRBV9	.	TRBD2	TRBJ2-7	TGTGCCAGCAGCGTATCCGGGACTAGCGGGAGTTACGAGCAGTACTTC	CASSVSGTSGSYEQYF
TRBV7-8	.	.	TRBJ2-3	TGTGCCAGCAGCTCTGTGTGGGGGGGCCCAGATACGCAGTATTTT	CASSSVWGGPDTQYF
TRBV4-1	.	.	TRBJ1-5	TGCGCCAGCAGCCAAGGCTTTGCAGGGACTCAGCCCCAGCATTTT	CASSQGFAGTQPQHF
TRBV12-5	.	TRBD2	TRBJ2-1	TGTGCTAGTGTTATAGCGGGAGGGACCTACAATGAGCAGTTCTTC	CASVIAGGTYNEQFF
TRBV19	.	.	TRBJ1-4	TGTGCCAGCAAAGCGCGAGCAACTAATGAAAAACTGTTTTTT	CASKARATNEKLFF
TRBV4-1	.	.	TRBJ2-3	TGCGCCAGCAGCCAAGAAAGGGCCACAGATACGCAGTATTTT	CASSQERATDTQYF
TRBV2	.	TRBD1	TRBJ1-3	TGTGCCAGCAGTGGTCAGGGGGCGCGCTCTGGAAACACCATATATTTT	CASSGQGARSGNTIYF
TRBV11-2	.	.	TRBJ2-7	TGTGCCAGCAGCTTAGAGTGGGGGTTGAGTTACGAGCAGTACTTC	CASSLEWGLSYEQYF
TRBV7-2	.	TRBD2	TRBJ2-1	TGTGCCAGCAGCTCCCAGACTAGCCGATACAATGAGCAGTTCTTC	CASSSQTSRYNEQFF
TRBV6-1	once	TRBD2	TRBJ2-1	TGTGCCAGCACCCATCTGCGGGAGGTCTTCTTC	CASTHLREVFF
TRBV19	.	.	TRBJ2-7	TGTGCCAGTAGTGTAGGGATAGGATCCTACGAGCAGTACTTC	CASSVGIGSYEQYF
TRBV5-1	.	.	TRBJ1-4	TGCGCCAGCAGCCCCGGGGAGGGAGGTGAAAAACTGTTTTTT	CASSPGEGGEKLFF
TRBV6-4	.	.	TRBJ2-2	TGTGCCAGCAGTGACCGACCACGATTGAACACCGGGGAGCTGTTTTTT	CASSDRPRLNTGELFF
TRBV2	.	TRBD1	TRBJ1-1	TGTGCCAGGAGCCGGGACAGGCGGGGGGTCACTGAAGCTTTCTTT	CARSRDRRGVTEAFF
TRBV7-2	.	TRBD2	TRBJ2-1	TGTGCCAGCAGCTTAGAATTACTAGCGGGCTACAATGAGCAGTTCTTC	CASSLELLAGYNEQFF
TRBV7-8	.	.	TRBJ1-1	TGTGCCAGCAGCCGTCTGTCCGGGACTGAAGCTTTCTTT	CASSRLSGTEAFF
TRBV29-1	.	.	TRBJ1-2	TGCAGCGTGCAGGGAGGTAGCTATGGCTACACCTTC	CSVQGGSYGYTF
TRBV19	.	.	TRBJ2-7	TGTGCCAGTAGCCCCTGGGGGGCTAGGGACGAGCAGTACTTC	CASSPWGARDEQYF
TRBV5-1	.	.	TRBJ2-7	TGCGCCAGCAGCCCTGGGATTGGGCCCGTTCCGGGCGAGCAGTACTTC	CASSPGIGPVPGEQYF
TRBV6-4	.	.	TRBJ2-1	TGTGCCAGCAGTGTAGGTACTAGGAGCTCCTACAATGAGCAGTTCTTC	CASSVGTRSSYNEQFF
TRBV29-1	once	.	TRBJ2-7	TGCAGCGTTGCCGGACAGAGATCCTACGAGCAGTACTTC	CSVAGQRSYEQYF
TRBV5-1	.	.	TRBJ1-1	TGCGCCAGCAGCGCGGGGAACACTGAAGCTTTCTTT	CASSAGNTEAFF
TRBV5-6	.	.	TRBJ1-2	TGTGCCAGCAGCTTGAATGCTGCACCCCACTATGGCTACACCTTC	CASSLNAAPHYGYTF
TRBV21-1	.	.	TRBJ1-1	TGTGCCAGCAGCAAAGCGGGCGAGAAGGGGAATGGTATCACTGAAGCTTTCTTT	CASSKAGEKGNGITEAFF
TRBV5-1	.	TRBD2	TRBJ2-5	TGCGCCAGCAGCTTGGGAACTAGCGGAGGGCAAGAGACCCAGTACTTC	CASSLGTSGGQETQYF
TRBV19	.	.	TRBJ1-1	TGTGCCAGTAGTACGAACACAGCGAACACTGAAGCTTTCTTT	CASSTNTANTEAFF
TRBV29-1	.	TRBD1	TRBJ1-5	TGCAGCGCATCGACAGGGAGCAATCAGCCCCAGCATTTT	CSASTGSNQPQHF
TRBV27	once	.	TRBJ1-3	TGTGCCAGCAGTTTACTGGACTTAACCTCTGGAAACACCATATATTTT	CASSLLDLTSGNTIYF
TRBV7-2	.	.	TRBJ2-2	TGTGCCAGCAGCTTAGCCCCCGGGACAACTACCACCGGGGAGCTGTTTTTT	CASSLAPGTTTTGELFF
TRBV29-1	.	.	TRBJ2-1	TGCAGCGCCAATAGGGGCTCCTACAATGAGCAGTTCTTC	CSANRGSYNEQFF
TRBV5-1	.	TRBD1	TRBJ1-1	TGCGCCAGCAGCCAAGGGGACAGGGGGCGGATTGAAGCTTTCTTT	CASSQGDRGRIEAFF
TRBV4-2	.	TRBD1	TRBJ2-2	TGTGCCAGCAGCCAAACGGGACAGGGGATGGCCGGGGAGCTGTTTTTT	CASSQTGQGMAGELFF
TRBV27	.	TRBD2	TRBJ2-1	TGTGCCAGCAGTGGACTAGCGGGAGGCCCCAATGAGCAGTTCTTC	CASSGLAGGPNEQFF
TRBV6-5	.	TRBD2	TRBJ2-7	TGTGCCAGCAGTTATAGACGGGGGGGCAACGAGCAGTACTTC	CASSYRRGGNEQYF
TRBV19	.	TRBD1	TRBJ1-5	TGTGCCAGTAGTGTCGACAGGGGTCAGCCCCAGCATTTT	CASSVDRGQPQHF
TRBV5-4	.	TRBD2	TRBJ2-7	TGTGCCAGCAGCATAGACGGACTAGCGGGAGGCCCTAACTCCTACGAGCAGTACTTC	CASSIDGLAGGPNSYEQYF
TRBV12-5	.	.	TRBJ1-5	TGTGCTAGTGGTTTGGGTAGCAATCAGCCCCAGCATTTT	CASGLGSNQPQHF
TRBV7-2	.	.	TRBJ2-3	TGTGCCAGCACCCCAGTGGGAGGTAGCACAGATACGCAGTATTTT	CASTPVGGSTDTQYF
TRBV29-1	.	.	TRBJ1-2	TGCAGCGTGGTGGGGAGGGACTATGGCTACACCTTC	CSVVGRDYGYTF